Described below is a single TCR beta chain sequence and its context. Its antigen is unidentified. This entry belongs to a study of identical twins. Overall study findings and caveats: Out-of-frame TCR alpha sharing observed in monozygotic twins exceeded model estimates. The study reached conclusions through statistical analysis that was cross-sectional, not following the same donors.

The authors used template switching to add a universal primer site and gave cDNA unique molecular identifiers. One entry per CDR3 protein, called by TCRdb with MiXCR from the 5' RACE reads. The data contain some 200,000 distinct CDR3 sequences, around 6.9% of them singletons. V dropped 4 bases and J dropped 5; count of bases not matched to a gene: 8. Germline assignment: CDR1 SEHNR and CDR2 FQNEAQ (reference sequence). The length of the CDR3 is 15 residues. These same data were also listed under a study on yellow fever vaccine responses in identical twins. That study reports: Reportedly, twins' vaccine T cell responses looked partly convergent and partly personalized.

The receptor's source is a woman aged 18-30 years in good health. The J gene is TRBJ2-5, the V gene TRBV7-9; 9 nucleotides line up with TRBD1. The sequenced material came from memory (CD45RO+) T cells sorted from blood. CDR3 in amino acids: CASSWGQGGSETQYF. CDR3 nucleotide sequence: TGTGCCAGCAGCTGGGGACAGGGAGGAAGCGAGACCCAGTACTTC.